The 27 T cell receptor beta chains below all came from one sample that was sequenced in a study of blood T cell repertoires in COVID-19 (dated by TCRdb to 2019 to 2021). Library preparation employed the immunoSEQ multiplex PCR assay. As stored in TCRdb, this immuneACCESS dataset retains in-frame rearrangements with V and J assigned. A fraction of the clones does not appear; measured against another copy, unresolved V genes explain less than half of the discrepancy, and the remainder lacks a known reason. The sample table shows around 50,000 clones, and about 82% are seen once. 2.1% of the sample is in the top ten clones. Sequencing was done on a sample of peripheral blood. The receptors were sampled from a woman aged 60-75 years with acute or convalescent COVID-19.

The gene calls are TRBV19 and TRBJ1-6, with D unclear. This CDR3 comprises 14 residues. Trimming stripped 7 bases from V and 6 bases from J, with 13 bases between. Germline values: CDR1 LNHDA, CDR2 SQIVND (reference sequence). The chain's CDR3 is CASMSGQFNSPLHF. CDR3 bases: TGTGCCAGTATGAGCGGGCAGTTTAATTCACCCCTCCACTTT. Supplemented by reference TRBV19 and TRBJ1-6, the full variable domain reads DGGITQSPKYLFRKEGQNVTLSCEQNLNHDAMYWYRQDPGQGLRLIYYSQIVNDFQKGDIAEGYSVSREKKESFPLTVTSAQKNPTAFYLCASMSGQFNSPLHFGNGTRLTVT.

V gene TRBV30 combines with J gene TRBJ1-3; tentative D call: TRBD1 (5 bases). V was trimmed by 4 bases and J by 2 bases, leaving 9 bases between them. The CDR3 contains 13 residues. Germline CDR1 and CDR2: GTSNPN and SVGIG (reference sequence). Here the CDR3 DNA reads TGTGCCTGGATACAGGCGGCTGGAAACACCATATATTTT. The encoded protein is CAWIQAAGNTIYF.

The CDR3 sequence is CAWKRDRPYEQYF. The CDR3 nucleotides are TGTGCCTGGAAGCGGGACCGACCCTACGAGCAGTACTTC. This chain uses TRBV30 with TRBJ2-7; TRBD2 agrees at 7 bases. The CDR3 sequence is 13 residues long. The germline V gene encodes CDR1 GTSNPN and CDR2 SVGIG (reference sequence). Losses at the gene ends were 4 bases for V and 2 bases for J; bases not matched to a gene: 5.

The chain carries TRBV28 and TRBJ1-2; unclear D gene. CDR1 MDHEN and CDR2 SYDVKM come from the germline V gene. Trimming cost V 7 bases and J 4 bases, with 10 bases left between them. The CDR3 is 12 residues long. The CDR3 DNA follows: TGTGCCAGCACAGACCGCGGCTATGGCTACACCTTC. Translated, it gives CASTDRGYGYTF.

In this sample, this clone turned up once. The rearrangement joins TRBV9 to TRBJ2-5; TRBD2 agrees at 11 bases. Germline values: CDR1 SGDLS, CDR2 YYNGEE. With 0 bases clipped from V and 5 bases from J, the junction kept 6 bases outside the gene matches. The length of the CDR3 is 16 residues. The DNA for the CDR3 is TGTGCCAGCAGCGTAGGTCTAGCGGGAGGCGGTGAGACCCAGTACTTC. Protein: CASSVGLAGGGETQYF. The full variable domain, in which reference TRBV9 and TRBJ2-5 provide the parts outside the CDR3, is DSGVTQTPKHLITATGQRVTLRCSPRSGDLSVYWYQQSLDQGLQFLIQYYNGEERAKGNILERFSAQQFPDLHSELNLSSLELGDSALYFCASSVGLAGGGETQYFGPGTRLLVL.

The table lists this clone with a count of one. V gene TRBV6-5 combines with J gene TRBJ1-3; D unclear. V was trimmed by 6 bases and J by 0 bases, leaving 15 bases between them. Germline V gene sequence: CDR1 MNHEY, CDR2 SVGAGI. This CDR3 is built from 16 residues. Written as DNA, the CDR3 is TGTGCCAGCAGCTACGAGTCCCCGTTCTCTGGAAACACCATATATTTT. It specifies CASSYESPFSGNTIYF.

The rearrangement links TRBV27 to TRBJ1-5; TRBD1 is a possible D gene (5 bases). The ends were cut back, 5 bases at V and 1 base at J, with 18 bases in the middle. CDR3 size: 17 residues. Per germline, CDR1 MNHEY and CDR2 SMNVEV (reference sequence). The CDR3 here is CASSPQQAAISNQPQHF. CDR3 bases: TGTGCCAGCAGTCCACAACAGGCGGCTATCAGCAATCAGCCCCAGCATTTT.

By sample share, this clone is medium-sized. The V and J genes are TRBV30 and TRBJ1-2; D is unclear. Trimming removed 3 bases at V and 2 bases at J, with 13 bases between. This CDR3 spans 14 amino acids. Looked up from germline, CDR1 is GTSNPN and CDR2 is SVGIG (reference sequence). The CDR3 DNA reads TGTGCCTGGAGCGGCAGTAGACTCAACTATGGCTACACCTTC. Protein product: CAWSGSRLNYGYTF.

The chain recombines TRBV12-2 with TRBJ2-4; the table names TRBD1, a call not compared with the DNA. TRBV12-2 is a recognized pseudogene. The CDR3 covers 17 residues. CDR3 loop: CASRLLTGGGDKNIQYF. The DNA for the CDR3 is TGTGCAAGTCGCTTACTTACAGGGGGTGGTGATAAAAACATTCAGTACTTC.

The V gene is TRBV6-5, the J gene TRBJ1-6; D call uncertain. The CDR3 consists of 16 residues. The germline gives CDR1 MNHEY, CDR2 SVGAGI. Trimming cost V 0 bases and J 7 bases, with 13 bases left between them. In nucleotides, the CDR3 is TGTGCCAGCAGTTACTCGACGGGAAGGCTAAATTCACCCCTCCACTTT. This gives the protein CASSYSTGRLNSPLHF.

The gene calls are TRBV9 and TRBJ1-2; D is undetermined. V was pared by 4 bases and J by 2 bases, with 12 bases between. Per the germline V gene, CDR1 is SGDLS and CDR2 is YYNGEE. This CDR3 has 14 amino acids. For the CDR3, the DNA is TGTGCCAGCAGCCCCCCAAACACGAACTATGGCTACACCTTC. This translates into CASSPPNTNYGYTF.

The chain is built from TRBV11-2 and TRBJ1-2; no reliable D call. Deletions cut 4 bases from V and 2 bases from J, with 14 bases between. CDR1 and CDR2 (germline): SGHAT, FQNNGV. This CDR3 region has 15 residues. CDR3 in amino acids: CASSSLWSGNYGYTF. In nucleotides, the CDR3 is TGTGCCAGCAGCTCCCTCTGGTCGGGAAACTATGGCTACACCTTC.

The chain links TRBV9 to TRBJ2-5; 13 bases match TRBD2. This CDR3 region has 17 residues. Germline assignment: CDR1 SGDLS and CDR2 YYNGEE. Germline trimming cut 4 bases from V and 4 bases from J; bases unmatched to any gene: 10. CDR3 region: CASSPATSGGPGETQYF. The DNA for the CDR3 is TGTGCCAGCAGCCCAGCGACTAGCGGGGGGCCAGGAGAGACCCAGTACTTC.

This chain links TRBV14 with TRBJ2-5; TRBD2 matches at 16 bases. The CDR3 loop spans 17 amino acids. Germline V gene lookup returns CDR1 SGHDN and CDR2 FVKESK. Germline trimming cut 4 bases from V and 6 bases from J; bases unmatched to any gene: 8. CDR3 sequence: CASSPTGLAGGQKTQYF. In nucleotides, the CDR3 is TGTGCCAGCAGCCCAACGGGACTAGCGGGGGGGCAGAAGACCCAGTACTTC.

This rearrangement joins TRBV19 to TRBJ1-5, with D uncertain. The germline gives CDR1 LNHDA, CDR2 SQIVND (reference sequence). The CDR3 loop spans 16 amino acids. V shed 8 bases and J shed 2 bases, with 19 bases lying between them. This CDR3 is CASRSESAGGNQPQHF. The CDR3 nucleotides read TGTGCCAGTCGAAGTGAGTCAGCCGGGGGCAATCAGCCCCAGCATTTT.

V and J are TRBV6-5 and TRBJ1-3; no definite D call. V lost 7 bases to trimming and J lost 4 bases, with 11 bases between them. The CDR3 is 13 residues long. The germline gives CDR1 MNHEY, CDR2 SVGAGI. The CDR3 bases are TGTGCCAGCATCAGTGCAGGCGGAAACACCATATATTTT. It translates to CASISAGGNTIYF.

This chain joins TRBV7-3 and TRBJ1-2; D is possibly TRBD1 (6 bases). Deletions cut 3 bases from V and 8 bases from J, with 13 bases between. The germline V gene encodes CDR1 SGHTA and CDR2 FQGTGA. The CDR3 runs 13 residues. The CDR3 is CASSFGPGEGYTF. The CDR3 bases are TGTGCCAGCAGCTTTGGGCCAGGGGAAGGCTACACCTTC.

The chain is built from TRBV5-1 and TRBJ2-1, with D possibly being TRBD2 (5 bases). CDR3 length equals 13 residues. V shed 4 bases and J shed 4 bases, with 9 bases lying between them. The germline gives CDR1 SGHRS, CDR2 YFSETQ. The CDR3 DNA reads as TGCGCCAGCAGCCCGTGGACTTACAATGAGCAGTTCTTC. Encoded protein: CASSPWTYNEQFF.

This clone was recorded only once. Germline and junction disagree at one end, which may indicate a read error. The chain has TRBV6-5 and TRBJ1-1; D perhaps matches TRBD1 (6 bases). CDR1 is MNHEY and CDR2 is SVGAGI in the germline V gene. The CDR3 is 14 residues long. CDR3 sequence: CVSGTQYMNTEAFF. The DNA of the CDR3 is TGTGTCAGCGGGACACAATACATGAACACTGAAGCTTTCTTT.

The chain carries TRBV2 and TRBJ1-1, with D maybe TRBD1 (6 bases). The length of the CDR3 is 13 residues. With 5 bases removed from V and 10 bases from J, the gap between germline ends came to 17 bases. The germline gives CDR1 SNHLY, CDR2 FYNNEI. The CDR3: CASSRTGGPGAFF. In nucleotides, the CDR3 is TGTGCCAGCAGTCGGACGGGGGGGCCCGGAGCTTTCTTT. Using reference TRBV2 and TRBJ1-1 for the parts outside the CDR3, the full variable domain is EPEVTQTPSHQVTQMGQEVILRCVPISNHLYFYWYRQILGQKVEFLVSFYNNEISEKSEIFDDQFSVERPDGSNFTLKIRSTKLEDSAMYFCASSRTGGPGAFFGQGTRLTVV.

Points on this clone: One end of the junction varies from germline; a read error may be responsible. This chain links TRBV18 with TRBJ2-1; perhaps TRBD1 as D (8 bases). CDR1 KGHSH and CDR2 LQKENI come from the germline V gene. The CDR3 runs to 15 residues. This CDR3 is CASSPQGGPYNEQFF. CDR3 coding DNA: TGTGCCAGCTCTCCACAGGGGGGGCCCTACAATGAGCAGTTCTTC.

This clone was counted a single time. The rearrangement links TRBV3-1 (or the pseudogene TRBV3-2) to TRBJ1-1, with unresolved D. Per germline, CDR1 LGHDT and CDR2 YNNKEL (reference sequence). CDR3 length: 13 amino acids. V lost 1 base and J lost 6, with 9 bases in between. For the CDR3, the DNA is TGTGCCAGCAGCCAAGTGAGGGCGTCTGAAGCTTTCTTT. This gives the protein CASSQVRASEAFF.

This clone was found once. The V call is TRBV18, the J call TRBJ2-6; 7 bases align to TRBD2. The junction had 6 bases not matched to a gene; V was cut back by 0 bases and J by 4 bases. This CDR3 contains 17 residues. From germline, CDR1 is KGHSH and CDR2 LQKENI. DNA for the CDR3: TGTGCCAGCTCACCACCGTCCCGGGGGGTGGGGGCCAACGTCCTGACTTTC. As protein: CASSPPSRGVGANVLTF.

This chain links TRBV25-1 with TRBJ2-2; TRBD2 might be the D (5 bases). Germline loops: CDR1 MGHDK, CDR2 SYGVNS. Trimming left V 5 bases short and J 5 bases short, with 12 bases between. The CDR3 totals 14 residues. As DNA, the CDR3 is TGTGCCAGCAGTAAGTCGGGATGGACCGGGGAGCTGTTTTTT. This gives the protein CASSKSGWTGELFF.

This clone was detected a few times. The chain couples TRBV5-5 to TRBJ2-5; TRBD2 might be the D (5 bases). V was cut by 2 bases and J by 2 bases, with 19 bases left in between. CDR3 size: 17 residues. CDR1 SGHKS and CDR2 YYEKEE come from the germline V gene (reference sequence). The CDR3 DNA reads TGTGCCAGCAGCTTAGCCCAGCTTTTAGCGCCACAAGAGACCCAGTACTTC. It specifies CASSLAQLLAPQETQYF.

The V gene is TRBV18, the J gene TRBJ1-6; D is undetermined. CDR1 is KGHSH, CDR2 LQKENI, per germline. With 4 bases removed from V and 5 bases from J, the gap between germline ends came to 15 bases. CDR3 length: 16 residues. CDR3 nucleotide sequence: TGTGCCAGCTCACGCGGCCCCGTGAACAATAATTCACCCCTCCACTTT. As protein: CASSRGPVNNNSPLHF.

This clone appeared a single time. The chain couples TRBV7-9 to TRBJ2-1; 14 nucleotides match TRBD2. The V and J ends lost 5 bases and 2 bases, in that order; junction bases with no gene match: 8. Germline CDR1 reads SEHNR; CDR2 reads FQNEAQ (reference sequence). The CDR3 has 18 residues. CDR3 protein: CASSLNLGLAGAYNEQFF. DNA for the CDR3: TGTGCCAGCAGCCTAAACCTGGGACTAGCGGGGGCCTACAATGAGCAGTTCTTC.